The 16 T cell receptor beta chains below were found in one sample sequenced in a study of blood T cell repertoires in COVID-19. Only in-frame clones appear in the TCRdb table, and some are missing; sequencing was by immunoSEQ multiplex PCR. The data contain 75,000 to 90,000 clones, around nine tenths of them seen just once; the ten biggest clones take up 11%. Input material: peripheral blood. These receptors were taken from a man older than 75 with acute or convalescent COVID-19.

This chain joins TRBV15 and TRBJ1-3; a weak D match, TRBD1 (5 bases). CDR3 length: 14 residues. Trimming removed 5 bases at V and 1 base at J, with 9 bases between. Per germline, CDR1 LNHNV and CDR2 YYDKDF (reference sequence). DNA for the CDR3: TGTGCCACCAGCGCCCGGGGGTCTGGAAACACCATATATTTT. It codes for CATSARGSGNTIYF. The full variable domain, with the rest looked up from reference TRBV15 and TRBJ1-3, is DAMVIQNPRYQVTQFGKPVTLSCSQTLNHNVMYWYQQKSSQAPKLLFHYYDKDFNNEADTPDNFQSRRPNTSFCFLDIRSPGLGDTAMYLCATSARGSGNTIYFGEGSWLTVV.

The CDR3 sequence: CSVGVGGTGQETQYF. The CDR3 region has the DNA TGCAGCGTTGGGGTCGGAGGGACGGGACAAGAGACCCAGTACTTC. This sequence joins TRBV29-1 and TRBJ2-5; TRBD2 is a possible D gene (6 bases). Looked up from germline, CDR1 is SQVTM and CDR2 is ANQGSEA. Trimming took off 4 bases at V and 2 bases at J, with 17 bases between the two ends. The CDR3 loop spans 15 amino acids. Complete variable domain (other parts from reference TRBV29-1 and TRBJ2-5): SAVISQKPSRDICQRGTSLTIQCQVDSQVTMMFWYRQQPGQSLTLIATANQGSEATYESGFVIDKFPISRPNLTFSTLTVSNMSPEDSSIYLCSVGVGGTGQETQYFGPGTRLLVL.

V is TRBV19 and J is TRBJ1-5, with D possibly matching TRBD1 (5 bases). CDR3 length: 14 residues. V gave up 3 bases and J gave up 6 bases, with 12 bases separating them. The germline V gene encodes CDR1 LNHDA and CDR2 SQIVND (reference sequence). CDR3 residues: CASSMQGVGQPQHF. The CDR3 DNA sequence: TGTGCCAGTAGTATGCAGGGCGTTGGTCAGCCCCAGCATTTT.

This sequence joins TRBV7-2 and TRBJ2-1; 7 bases fit TRBD2. This CDR3 is 13 amino acids long. Germline V gene data show CDR1 as SGHTA and CDR2 as FQGNSA. V dropped 3 bases and J dropped 8; count of bases not matched to a gene: 4. The CDR3 loop is CASSLFREDEQFF. The CDR3 DNA follows: TGTGCCAGCAGCTTGTTTCGGGAGGATGAGCAGTTCTTC.

This sequence joins TRBV9 and TRBJ1-1; 7 nucleotides agree with TRBD1. CDR1 and CDR2 (germline): SGDLS, YYNGEE. V was pared by 2 bases and J by 2 bases, with 3 bases of the junction left unmatched. The CDR3 runs 14 residues. The CDR3: CASSVTGVNTEAFF. CDR3 DNA: TGTGCCAGCAGCGTCACAGGGGTAAACACTGAAGCTTTCTTT.

The CDR3 here is CASRLLQGSGEPQHF. CDR3 nucleotides: TGTGCCAGCAGACTCCTACAGGGGTCGGGGGAGCCCCAGCATTTT. This chain uses TRBV6-5 with TRBJ1-5, with TRBD1 matching over 7 bases. Looked up from germline, CDR1 is MNHEY and CDR2 is SVGAGI. The J segment lost 8 bases and the V segment lost 6 bases, leaving 13 bases of the junction unmatched. The CDR3 is 15 amino acids.

The genes are TRBV25-1 and TRBJ1-6; no clear D gene. The CDR3 has 13 amino acids. Germline V lookup: CDR1 MGHDK, CDR2 SYGVNS. V was clipped by 7 bases and J by 7 bases, with 11 bases between them. The CDR3 loop is CASTPARNSPLHF. The CDR3 DNA sequence: TGTGCCAGCACCCCCGCCCGGAATTCACCCCTCCACTTT.

The J gene is TRBJ1-6, the V gene TRBV11-2; 9 nucleotides align to TRBD1. This CDR3 is 15 amino acids long. V lost 2 bases and J lost 10; bases outside the gene matches: 6. The germline V gene encodes CDR1 SGHAT and CDR2 FQNNGV. CDR3 bases: TGTGCCAGCAGCTTATTGGACAGGGGCAACTCACCCCTCCACTTT. Its translation is CASSLLDRGNSPLHF.

The chain has TRBV30 and TRBJ2-7; TRBD1 matches at 7 bases. CDR1 is GTSNPN and CDR2 is SVGIG in the germline V gene (reference sequence). The length of the CDR3 is 15 residues. Unmatched junction bases numbered 12, after V lost 2 bases and J lost 5 bases. CDR3 bases: TGTGCCTGGAGTAGGGTGGGGGACAGAAGAAACGAGCAGTACTTC. It encodes CAWSRVGDRRNEQYF.

As regards this clone: This sample includes further DNA sequences coding for the same CDR3. The V call is TRBV19, the J call TRBJ1-5; 7 bases match TRBD1. With V trimmed by 6 bases and J by 2 bases, 4 bases remained unmatched. Germline CDR1 LNHDA, CDR2 SQIVND (reference sequence). There are 14 residues in the CDR3. CDR3: CASSQGTGNQPQHF. The DNA of the CDR3 is TGTGCCAGTAGCCAAGGGACAGGCAATCAGCCCCAGCATTTT.

The chain joins TRBV19 to TRBJ2-3; 11 bases map to TRBD2. V was clipped by 7 bases and J by 1 base; unmatched bases: 4. The CDR3 contains 15 residues. In germline, CDR1 is LNHDA, CDR2 SQIVND (reference sequence). CDR3 bases: TGTGCCAGTACCCTTAGCGGGGGGGGCACAGATACGCAGTATTTT. Translation gives CASTLSGGGTDTQYF.

The V call is TRBV5-1, the J call TRBJ2-2, with no clear D. Germline-derived CDR1 and CDR2 are SGHRS and YFSETQ. The CDR3 length is 11 residues. V lost 4 bases to trimming and J lost 8 bases, with 6 bases between them. The CDR3 region has the DNA TGCGCCAGCAGCGAGCGAGGGGAGCTGTTTTTT. Its protein product is CASSERGELFF.

The chain joins TRBV19 to TRBJ1-2; 9 bases match TRBD1. The J segment lost 3 bases and the V segment lost 3 bases, leaving 8 bases of the junction unmatched. CDR1 and CDR2 (germline): LNHDA, SQIVND (reference sequence). This CDR3 has 16 residues. DNA for the CDR3: TGTGCCAGTAGTATTGCCGCGACAGGGGGTCACTATGGCTACACCTTC. Its protein product is CASSIAATGGHYGYTF.

The chain joins TRBV4-3 to TRBJ1-2; tentatively, D is TRBD1 (6 bases). The CDR3 loop spans 16 amino acids. Germline V gene data show CDR1 as LGHNA and CDR2 as YSLEER. Trimming pared 1 base from V and 8 bases from J, leaving 20 bases between. In DNA form, the CDR3 reads TGCGCCAGCAGCCAAGGGCTCTCCAGGACAGAGTCAGGCTACACCTTC. It translates to CASSQGLSRTESGYTF.

This clone was seen once. CDR3 protein: CASTGRQGSNEQFF. The CDR3 DNA reads as TGTGCCAGTACCGGTCGACAGGGAAGTAATGAGCAGTTCTTC. The chain employs TRBV19 and TRBJ2-1, with 7 bases that match TRBD1. Trimming at V came to 7 bases and at J to 7 bases, leaving 10 bases not matched to a gene. This CDR3 region has 14 residues. Per the germline V gene, CDR1 is LNHDA and CDR2 is SQIVND (reference sequence).

The chain couples TRBV9 to TRBJ1-6, with D uncertain. From germline, CDR1 is SGDLS and CDR2 YYNGEE. This CDR3 contains 14 residues. V lost 0 bases to trimming and J lost 6 bases, with 7 bases between them. This CDR3 reads CASSVEQVNSPLHF. The CDR3 DNA reads as TGTGCCAGCAGCGTAGAGCAGGTTAATTCACCCCTCCACTTT.